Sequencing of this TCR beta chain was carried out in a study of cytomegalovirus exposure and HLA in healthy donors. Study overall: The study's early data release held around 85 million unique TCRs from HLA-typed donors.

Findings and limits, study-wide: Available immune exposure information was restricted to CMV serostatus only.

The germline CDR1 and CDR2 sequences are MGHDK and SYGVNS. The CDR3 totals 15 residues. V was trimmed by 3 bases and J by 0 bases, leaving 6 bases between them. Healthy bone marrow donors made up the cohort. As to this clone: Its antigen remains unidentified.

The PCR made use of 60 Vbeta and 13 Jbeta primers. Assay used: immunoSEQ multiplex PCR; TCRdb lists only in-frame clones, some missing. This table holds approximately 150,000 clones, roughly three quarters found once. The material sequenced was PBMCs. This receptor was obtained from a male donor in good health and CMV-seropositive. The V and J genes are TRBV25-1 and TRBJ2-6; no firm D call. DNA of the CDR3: TGTGCCAGCAGTGATGTCGTCTCTGGGGCCAACGTCCTGACTTTC. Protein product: CASSDVVSGANVLTF.